The present entry profiles one TCR beta chain with its context. The sample comes from a study of blood T cell repertoires in COVID-19. Background on the study: Donors in the United States, Italy and Spain gave samples during acute or convalescent COVID-19. From T cells, B-cell-depleted T cells, or PBMCs came the material, which was cDNA or gDNA.

Original data processing: Using reference gene primer amplification, nucleated cell counts were estimated. Profiled with immunoSEQ multiplex PCR; TCRdb holds only in-frame clones, not every one. For V, J and clone size, that table is used; D and trimming come from the DNA. The sample yields roughly 190,000 clones, approximately 82% seen once. CDR1 and CDR2 from the germline V gene are GTSNPN and SVGIG (reference sequence). Trimming cost V 4 bases and J 3 bases, with 10 bases left between them. The CDR3 is 13 amino acids. The sequence was collected from a man aged 50 to 59 with active or convalescent COVID-19. Source material: peripheral blood. This rearrangement joins TRBV30 to TRBJ1-5; D perhaps matches TRBD1 (5 bases). CDR3 DNA sequence: TGTGCCTGGACCCCAGGGCCCAATCAGCCCCAGCATTTT. Its translation is CAWTPGPNQPQHF.